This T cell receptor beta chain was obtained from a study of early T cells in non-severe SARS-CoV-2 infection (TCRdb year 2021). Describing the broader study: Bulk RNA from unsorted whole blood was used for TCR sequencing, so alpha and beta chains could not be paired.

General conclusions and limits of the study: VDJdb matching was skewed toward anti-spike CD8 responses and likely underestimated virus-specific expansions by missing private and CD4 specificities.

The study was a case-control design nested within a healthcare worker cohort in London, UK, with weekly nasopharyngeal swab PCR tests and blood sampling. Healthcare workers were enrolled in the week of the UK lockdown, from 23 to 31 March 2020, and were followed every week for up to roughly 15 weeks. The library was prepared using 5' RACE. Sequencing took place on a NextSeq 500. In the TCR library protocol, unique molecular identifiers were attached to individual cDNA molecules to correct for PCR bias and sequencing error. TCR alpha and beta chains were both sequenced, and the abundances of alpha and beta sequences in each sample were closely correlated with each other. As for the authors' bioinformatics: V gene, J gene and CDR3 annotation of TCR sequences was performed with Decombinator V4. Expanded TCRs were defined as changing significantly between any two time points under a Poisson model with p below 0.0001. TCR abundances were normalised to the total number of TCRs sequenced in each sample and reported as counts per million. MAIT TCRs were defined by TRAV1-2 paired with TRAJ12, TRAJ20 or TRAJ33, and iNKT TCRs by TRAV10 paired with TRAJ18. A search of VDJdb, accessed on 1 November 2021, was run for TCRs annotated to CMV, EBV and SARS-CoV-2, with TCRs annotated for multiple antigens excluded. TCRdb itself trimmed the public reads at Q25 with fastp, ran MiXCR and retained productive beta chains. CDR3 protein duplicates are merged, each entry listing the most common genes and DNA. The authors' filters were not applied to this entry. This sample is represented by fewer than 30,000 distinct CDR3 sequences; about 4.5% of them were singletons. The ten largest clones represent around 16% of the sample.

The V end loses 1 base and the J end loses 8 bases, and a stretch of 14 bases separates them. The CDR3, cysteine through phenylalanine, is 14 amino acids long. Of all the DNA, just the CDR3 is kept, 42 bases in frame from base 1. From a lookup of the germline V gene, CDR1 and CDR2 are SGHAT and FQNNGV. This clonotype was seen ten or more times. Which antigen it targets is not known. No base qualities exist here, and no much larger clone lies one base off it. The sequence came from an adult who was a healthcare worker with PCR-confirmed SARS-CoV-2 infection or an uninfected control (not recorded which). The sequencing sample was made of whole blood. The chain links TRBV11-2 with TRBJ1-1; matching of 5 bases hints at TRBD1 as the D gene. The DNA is TGTGCCAGCAGCTTAGGAAGAGGGGCAAAGGAAGCTTTCTTT. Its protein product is CASSLGRGAKEAFF.